Below are 10 T cell receptor beta chains sequenced from a single sample in a study of shared clonotypes between healthy human individuals. This table comes from immunoSEQ multiplex PCR, and its TCRdb copy is limited to in-frame clones, with some not included. The sample records some 900,000 clones, approximately 80% being singletons. The sequenced material came from memory CD4+ T cells sorted from blood. Subset: CD45RA-negative fraction. These TCRs come from a man between 18 and 35 years old in good health.

The chain combines TRBV7-8 with TRBJ2-7; D is perhaps TRBD1 (5 bases). The CDR3 is 17 residues long. Germline lookup yields CDR1 SGHVS and CDR2 FQNEAQ. V was cut by 1 base and J by 0 bases, with 16 bases left in between. Here the CDR3 reads CASSLGSQDVSSYEQYF. In DNA, the CDR3 is TGTGCCAGCAGCTTAGGCTCACAGGACGTAAGCTCCTACGAGCAGTACTTC.

This clone was counted between two and nine times. This sequence joins TRBV2 and TRBJ1-6; D ambiguous. Germline V lookup: CDR1 SNHLY, CDR2 FYNNEI. Trimming took 5 bases from V and 7 from J, leaving 18 bases between them. This CDR3 is built from 16 residues. The CDR3 bases are TGTGCCAGCAGTCCCGACCGGCGTCGAGGGAATTCACCCCTCCACTTT. Translated: CASSPDRRRGNSPLHF.

A word on this clone: A much larger clone is a single base away; this may be a read error. Other DNA sequences of this sample code for an identical CDR3. This sequence joins TRBV6-1 and TRBJ1-1; no clear D gene. The V end was cut by 6 bases, the J end by 4 bases, with 6 bases between. The CDR3 runs to 11 residues. Per germline, CDR1 MNHNS and CDR2 SASEGT. The CDR3 sequence: CASRRGTEAFF. CDR3 nucleotides: TGTGCCAGCAGGCGTGGCACTGAAGCTTTCTTT.

This clone was seen at least ten times. This chain uses TRBV7-2 with TRBJ2-3; D is unresolved. This CDR3 spans 14 amino acids. The germline V gene has CDR1 SGHTA and CDR2 FQGNSA. The V end lost 1 base, the J end lost 6 bases, and 11 bases lay between the germline ends. CDR3 region: CASSLVSSSDTQYF. CDR3 DNA: TGTGCCAGCAGCTTAGTCTCTAGTAGTGATACGCAGTATTTT.

This chain's CDR3 is CASRTRSGAQPQHF. CDR3 nucleotides: TGTGCCAGCAGGACCCGTTCAGGGGCGCAGCCCCAGCATTTT. This chain connects TRBV6-5 to TRBJ1-5, with D possibly TRBD1 on 6 matching bases. Trimming left V 6 bases short and J 7 bases short, with 16 bases between. This CDR3 region has 14 residues. Per the germline V gene, CDR1 is MNHEY and CDR2 is SVGAGI.

V gene TRBV28 combines with J gene TRBJ1-5; the D gene is possibly TRBD1 (6 bases). Germline assignment: CDR1 MDHEN and CDR2 SYDVKM. V was clipped by 11 bases and J by 4 bases, with 24 bases between them. CDR3 size: 16 residues. The CDR3 nucleotides are TGTGCCTCAGCAGGGGACGACAGCAGGCCGAATCAGCCCCAGCATTTT. Protein sequence: CASAGDDSRPNQPQHF.

The chain links TRBV4-2 to TRBJ1-4; a weak D match, TRBD1 (5 bases). There are 14 residues in the CDR3. Germline values: CDR1 LGHNA, CDR2 YNFKEQ. V was clipped by 0 bases and J by 5 bases, with 7 bases between them. The CDR3 sequence: CASSQDDRNEKLFF. The CDR3, as DNA: TGTGCCAGCAGCCAAGATGACAGAAATGAAAAACTGTTTTTT.

The chain recombines TRBV29-1 with TRBJ2-7; TRBD1 agrees at 9 bases. This CDR3 is built from 12 residues. Germline V gene sequence: CDR1 SQVTM, CDR2 ANQGSEA. V trimming: 6 bases; J trimming: 3 bases; junction bases outside the gene matches: 3. CDR3 protein: CSVGTGLYEQYF. The CDR3 bases are TGCAGCGTCGGGACAGGGCTCTACGAGCAGTACTTC.

Only one count was recorded for this clone. The V call is TRBV5-4, the J call TRBJ1-2; 9 bases align to TRBD1. V shed 4 bases and J 5 bases; nucleotides not matched to a gene: 6. This CDR3 comprises 14 residues. Germline V gene sequence: CDR1 SGHNT, CDR2 YYREEE (reference sequence). The CDR3 DNA follows: TGTGCCAGCAGCACCGGGACAGGGCCGTATGGCTACACCTTC. Protein product: CASSTGTGPYGYTF.

Turning to this clone: The same CDR3 also results from other DNA sequences found in this sample. The chain carries TRBV28 and TRBJ2-7; D gene uncertain. Germline V gives CDR1 MDHEN, CDR2 SYDVKM. The CDR3 has 14 amino acids. V lost 4 bases to trimming and J lost 1 base, with 11 bases between them. CDR3 DNA sequence: TGTGCCAGCAGTTCCCCCCCAGGTTCCTACGAGCAGTACTTC. Translation gives CASSSPPGSYEQYF.